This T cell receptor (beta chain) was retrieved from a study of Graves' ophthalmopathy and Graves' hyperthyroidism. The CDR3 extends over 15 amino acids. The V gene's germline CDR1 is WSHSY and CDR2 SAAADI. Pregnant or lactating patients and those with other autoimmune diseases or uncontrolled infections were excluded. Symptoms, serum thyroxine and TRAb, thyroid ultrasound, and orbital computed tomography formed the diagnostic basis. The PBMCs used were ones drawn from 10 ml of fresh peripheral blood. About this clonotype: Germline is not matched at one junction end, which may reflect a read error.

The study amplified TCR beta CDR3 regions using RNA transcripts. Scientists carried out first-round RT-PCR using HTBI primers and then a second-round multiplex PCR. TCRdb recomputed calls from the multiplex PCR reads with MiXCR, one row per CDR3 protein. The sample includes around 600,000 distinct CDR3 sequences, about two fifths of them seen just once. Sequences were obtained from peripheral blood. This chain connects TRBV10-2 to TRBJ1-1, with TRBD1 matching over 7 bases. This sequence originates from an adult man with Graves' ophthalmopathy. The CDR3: CASSYRPGGGGGAFF. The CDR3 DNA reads TGTGCCAGCAGTTACAGGCCTGGAGGGGGCGGCGGAGCTTTCTTT.